Listed here are 25 T cell receptor beta chains from one sample, sequenced in a study of tumor and adjacent non-tumor tissue in lung cancer. The library came from three nested PCR rounds adapted from ARM-PCR protocols. TCRdb ran MiXCR on the multiplex PCR reads and lists one entry per CDR3 protein. Of approximately 100,000 distinct CDR3 sequences in the sample, about 60% were seen once. This sample's RNA came from whole unsorted tissue. More than 3 cm separated this lung sample from the edge of the tumor. The sequenced sample was distant non-tumor lung tissue. The receptors come from a man aged 25-45 years with non-small cell lung cancer.

This clonotype was detected many times. The chain couples TRBV20-1 to TRBJ2-2; D gene uncertain. CDR1 DFQATT and CDR2 SNEGSKA come from the germline V gene (reference sequence). This CDR3 region has 13 residues. The germline V and J ends were trimmed by 4 bases and 6 bases, with 12 bases remaining between them. As DNA, the CDR3 is TGCAGTGCTACTTTACCTAGGTCCGGGGAGCTGTTTTTT. The encoded protein is CSATLPRSGELFF.

The V and J genes are TRBV19 and TRBJ2-1; a possible D gene is TRBD2 (7 bases). Germline V gene data show CDR1 as LNHDA and CDR2 as SQIVND (reference sequence). This CDR3 has 15 residues. The ends were cut back, 3 bases at V and 9 bases at J, with 18 bases in the middle. In DNA form, the CDR3 reads TGTGCCAGTAGTATCACGCGGGGGCCTGGGGTTGAGCAGTTCTTC. Amino acids: CASSITRGPGVEQFF.

Many counts were recorded for this clonotype. The V call is TRBV6-6, the J call TRBJ2-7; D is unresolved. CDR1 and CDR2 (germline): MNHNY, SVGAGI (reference sequence). Trimming left V 5 bases short and J 4 bases short, with 12 bases between. This CDR3 comprises 13 residues. The CDR3 region is CASSQLPSYEQYF. CDR3 nucleotides: TGTGCCAGCAGTCAGCTGCCCAGTTACGAGCAGTACTTC.

The sample holds many counts of this clonotype. V gene TRBV6-1 combines with J gene TRBJ2-5; no firm D call. The CDR3 spans 15 residues. V gave up 6 bases and J gave up 3 bases, with 17 bases separating them. CDR1 MNHNS and CDR2 SASEGT come from the germline V gene. The CDR3 region is CASSSPGYSEETQYF. CDR3 DNA: TGTGCCAGCAGCTCTCCCGGCTACTCTGAAGAGACCCAGTACTTC.

In its sample, this clonotype was seen once. The junction differs from germline at one of its ends, possibly a read error. The chain employs TRBV29-1 and TRBJ2-5; no firm D call. This CDR3 has 13 residues. Germline V gene sequence: CDR1 SQVTM, CDR2 ANQGSEA. The CDR3 nucleotides read TGCAGCGTTTCGGGCGGCGCCCAAGAGACCCAGTATTTC. Its translation is CSVSGGAQETQYF.

This clonotype occurred a few times. The rearrangement uses TRBV7-3 and TRBJ2-3; 7 nucleotides align to TRBD2. The CDR3 is 14 amino acids. CDR1 is SGHTA and CDR2 is FQGTGA in the germline V gene. V lost 5 bases to trimming and J lost 5 bases; unmatched junction nucleotides: 7. CDR3 amino acids: CASSPRGRGDTQYF. The CDR3 region has the DNA TGTGCCAGCAGCCCTCGTGGGAGGGGAGATACGCAGTATTTT.

The chain has TRBV6-4 and TRBJ2-1; 7 nucleotides line up with TRBD2. The CDR3 has 12 amino acids. The germline gives CDR1 MRHNA, CDR2 SNTAGT. J was trimmed by 10 bases and V by 0 bases; bases with no gene match: 0. For the CDR3, the DNA is TGTGCCAGCAGTGACTCGACTAGCGAGCAGTTCTTC. As protein: CASSDSTSEQFF.

This clonotype was seen at least ten times. This chain connects TRBV11-2 to TRBJ2-1, with D maybe TRBD1 (5 bases). The CDR3 runs 17 residues. Germline loops: CDR1 SGHAT, CDR2 FQNNGV. V lost 5 bases to trimming and J lost 0 bases, with 17 bases between them. Written as DNA, the CDR3 is TGTGCCAGCAGCCCTCGGCAGGGCGGATACTCCTACAATGAGCAGTTCTTC. It yields the protein CASSPRQGGYSYNEQFF.

This clonotype appeared once. The conserved phenylalanine or tryptophan is not found at the CDR3 terminus, so this likely reflects a read error. The chain is built from TRBV20-1 and TRBJ1-6, with TRBD1 as a possible D gene (5 bases). The CDR3 covers 14 residues. The germline gives CDR1 DFQATT, CDR2 SNEGSKA (reference sequence). Trimming pared 3 bases from V and 10 bases from J, leaving 16 bases between. The CDR3 is CSASRDSRASPLHI. For the CDR3, the DNA is TGCAGTGCTAGCCGGGACTCCCGGGCCTCACCCCTCCACATT.

About this clonotype: A much larger clone differs by one base, so this may be a read error. V is TRBV30 and J is TRBJ2-6; 9 positions agree with TRBD2. From germline, CDR1 is GTSNPN and CDR2 SVGIG (reference sequence). CDR3 size: 19 residues. The CDR3 region has the DNA TGTGTCTGGAGTGTGGGGGCTAGCGGGGTAACCTCTGGGGCCAACGTCCTGACTTTC. Amino acids: CVWSVGASGVTSGANVLTF.

This clonotype was counted a few times. A read error is possible here, since a much larger clone lies one base away. V usage is TRBV12-3 or TRBV12-4 and J usage is TRBJ1-2; the D gene is possibly TRBD1 (6 bases). The CDR3 runs 14 residues. DNA of the CDR3: TGTGTCAGCAGCCCCGGGGGGCCTAACTATGGCTACACCTTC. This translates into CVSSPGGPNYGYTF.

Regarding this clonotype: Its ends do not fully match the called genes, so a read error is possible. The rearrangement joins TRBV4-3 to TRBJ2-1; D uncertain. The CDR3 contains 13 residues. Germline lookup yields CDR1 LGHNA and CDR2 YSLEER. CDR3 protein: CASSQASRNERFF. CDR3 in DNA: TGCGCCAGCAGCCAAGCGTCCCGAAATGAGCGGTTCTTC.

With respect to this clonotype: A much bigger clone sits one base away, suggesting this may be a read error. The chain couples TRBV6-5 to TRBJ1-3, with unresolved D. Trimming took off 6 bases at V and 1 base at J, with 10 bases between the two ends. This CDR3 has 14 residues. Germline loops: CDR1 MNHEY, CDR2 SVGAGI. This chain's CDR3 is CASRRIDSGNTIYF. The CDR3 DNA is TGTGCCAGCAGGAGGATAGATTCTGGAAACACCATATATTTT.

The sample holds many counts of this clonotype. V and J are TRBV12-3 or TRBV12-4 and TRBJ2-7; no definite D call. Trimming pared 5 bases from V and 5 bases from J, leaving 10 bases between. This CDR3 is 12 amino acids long. CDR3 nucleotides: TGTGCCAGCAGTCCAACCCGCCACGAGCAGTACTTC. It yields the protein CASSPTRHEQYF.

For this clonotype: This may come from a read error, since a much larger clone is one base off. The CDR3, as DNA: TGTGCCAGCAGGGAAGAGACTGGAAACACCATATATTTT. It translates to CASREETGNTIYF. The chain combines TRBV5-4 with TRBJ1-3, with D uncertain. Trimming pared 5 bases from V and 2 bases from J, leaving 8 bases between. This CDR3 comprises 13 residues. CDR1 and CDR2 from the germline V gene are SGHNT and YYREEE (reference sequence).

This clonotype was recorded many times. The V call is TRBV6-5, the J call TRBJ2-6; D is perhaps TRBD2 (7 bases). Germline CDR1 is MNHEY and CDR2 is SVGAGI. Trimming shortened V by 10 bases and J by 1 base, and 14 bases separated the two germline ends. The CDR3 is 15 amino acids. CDR3 sequence: CATGEGESGANVLTF. In nucleotides, the CDR3 is TGTGCCACCGGGGAGGGGGAATCTGGGGCCAACGTCCTGACTTTC.

Remarks on this clonotype: A read error may be the cause here, since a much bigger clone is one base away. This rearrangement joins TRBV4-1 to TRBJ1-1; 9 bases line up with TRBD1. Unmatched junction bases numbered 5, after V lost 5 bases and J lost 1 base. Germline lookup yields CDR1 MGHRA and CDR2 YSYEKL. The CDR3 covers 15 residues. CDR3 DNA: TGCGCCAGCAGCGGAGGACAGGGGAAGAACACTGAAGCTTTCTTT. Amino acids: CASSGGQGKNTEAFF.

This chain's CDR3 is CASCPTYHLMYNEQFF. The CDR3 DNA reads as TGTGCCAGCTGCCCAACGTACCATCTAATGTACAATGAGCAGTTCTTC. The chain combines TRBV11-2 with TRBJ2-1; D not resolved. Looked up from germline, CDR1 is SGHAT and CDR2 is FQNNGV. CDR3 length equals 16 residues. The V and J ends lost 8 bases and 4 bases respectively, with 21 bases between them.

Details on this clonotype: One end of the junction is discordant with germline, which a read error may explain. The chain combines TRBV20-1 with TRBJ2-2; tentative D call: TRBD2 (5 bases). The CDR3 contains 13 residues. Germline CDR1 is DFQATT and CDR2 is SNEGSKA (reference sequence). The CDR3 region has the DNA TGCAGTGCTCCCGGCTCTTCAGTCGGGGAGATGTATTTT. Protein product: CSAPGSSVGEMYF.

With regard to this clonotype: One junction end disagrees with the germline gene, perhaps due to a read error. V is TRBV6-4 and J is TRBJ2-2, with D perhaps being TRBD1 or TRBD2 (5 bases each). Looked up from germline, CDR1 is MRHNA and CDR2 is SNTAGT. The CDR3 runs 16 residues. CDR3 sequence (DNA): TGTGCCAGCAGTGAAGCTGGGGCCATGGACACCGGGGACCTGTTTTTT. It encodes CASSEAGAMDTGDLFF.

Notes on this clonotype: A read error may produce the germline difference seen at one junction end. V gene TRBV6-5 combines with J gene TRBJ2-3; D is perhaps TRBD1 or TRBD2 (6 bases each). Per the germline V gene, CDR1 is MNHEY and CDR2 is SVGAGI. This CDR3 contains 18 residues. The CDR3 loop is CASCYSGGPGASTDTQYF. CDR3 DNA: TGTGCCAGCTGTTACTCGGGCGGGCCGGGGGCTAGCACAGATACGCAATATTTT.

V is TRBV29-1 and J is TRBJ1-2; 7 bases line up with TRBD1. Germline trimming cut 4 bases from V and 11 bases from J; bases unmatched to any gene: 10. Germline V gene data show CDR1 as SQVTM and CDR2 as ANQGSEA. This CDR3 has 12 amino acids. The CDR3 coding sequence is TGCAGCGTTGGGGTGTCGCAGGGGGGATACACCTTC. Its translation: CSVGVSQGGYTF.

The chain has TRBV11-1 and TRBJ1-1; tentative D call: TRBD1 (5 bases). This CDR3 contains 13 residues. V was trimmed by 1 base and J by 6 bases, leaving 9 bases between them. CDR1 and CDR2 (germline): SGHAT, FQDESV (reference sequence). CDR3 nucleotide sequence: TGTGCCAGCAGCTTAGTTCGGGGCGCTGAAGCTTTCTTT. This gives the protein CASSLVRGAEAFF.

As for this clonotype: A much larger clonotype is one base distant, so this may be a read error. The CDR3 does not close with the conserved phenylalanine or tryptophan, likely indicating a read error. The chain carries TRBV20-1 and TRBJ1-2, with 8 positions matching TRBD1. The CDR3 runs to 17 residues. Trimming took 6 bases from V and 4 from J; bases not matched to a gene: 19. CDR1 and CDR2 (germline): DFQATT, SNEGSKA (reference sequence). The CDR3 DNA sequence: TGCAGTGCCAAAGAGACGGACAGGGTTGTGGGGGTCTATGGCTACACCTCC. This translates into CSAKETDRVVGVYGYTS.

This clonotype was seen once. The junction differs from germline at one of its ends, possibly a read error. The chain couples TRBV20-1 to TRBJ2-5; D assignment may be TRBD1 or TRBD2 (5 bases each). In germline, CDR1 is DFQATT, CDR2 SNEGSKA (reference sequence). The CDR3 extends over 14 amino acids. The CDR3 sequence: CSARDGTPGETQYF. DNA for the CDR3: TGCAGTGCAAGAGACGGGACGCCAGGAGAGACCCAGTACTTC.